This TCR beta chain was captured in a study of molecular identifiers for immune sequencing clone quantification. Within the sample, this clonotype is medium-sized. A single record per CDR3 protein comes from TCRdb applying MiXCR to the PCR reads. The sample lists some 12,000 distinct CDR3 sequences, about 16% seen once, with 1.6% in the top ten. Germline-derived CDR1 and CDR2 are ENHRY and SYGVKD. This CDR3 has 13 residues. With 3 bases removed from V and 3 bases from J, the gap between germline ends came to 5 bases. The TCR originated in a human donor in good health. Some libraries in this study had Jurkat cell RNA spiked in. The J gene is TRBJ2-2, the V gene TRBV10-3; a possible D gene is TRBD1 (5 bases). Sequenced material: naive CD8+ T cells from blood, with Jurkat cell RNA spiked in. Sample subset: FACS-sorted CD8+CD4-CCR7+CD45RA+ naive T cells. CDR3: CAISDRDTGELFF. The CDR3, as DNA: TGTGCCATCAGTGACAGGGACACCGGGGAGCTGTTTTTT.